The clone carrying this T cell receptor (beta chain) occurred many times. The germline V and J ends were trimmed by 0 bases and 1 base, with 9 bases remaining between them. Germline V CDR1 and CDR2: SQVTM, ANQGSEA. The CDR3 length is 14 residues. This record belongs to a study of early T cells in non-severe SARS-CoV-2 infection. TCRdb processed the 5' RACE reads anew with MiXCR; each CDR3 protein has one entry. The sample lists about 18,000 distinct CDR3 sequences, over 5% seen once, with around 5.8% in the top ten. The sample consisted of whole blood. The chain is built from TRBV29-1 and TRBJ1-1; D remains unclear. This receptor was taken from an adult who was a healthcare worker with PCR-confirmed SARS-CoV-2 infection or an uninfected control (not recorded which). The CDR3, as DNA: TGCAGCGTTGAAGATGACCGGGGGAACACTGAAGCTTTCTTT. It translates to CSVEDDRGNTEAFF. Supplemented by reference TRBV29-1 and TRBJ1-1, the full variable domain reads SAVISQKPSRDICQRGTSLTIQCQVDSQVTMMFWYRQQPGQSLTLIATANQGSEATYESGFVIDKFPISRPNLTFSTLTVSNMSPEDSSIYLCSVEDDRGNTEAFFGQGTRLTVV.